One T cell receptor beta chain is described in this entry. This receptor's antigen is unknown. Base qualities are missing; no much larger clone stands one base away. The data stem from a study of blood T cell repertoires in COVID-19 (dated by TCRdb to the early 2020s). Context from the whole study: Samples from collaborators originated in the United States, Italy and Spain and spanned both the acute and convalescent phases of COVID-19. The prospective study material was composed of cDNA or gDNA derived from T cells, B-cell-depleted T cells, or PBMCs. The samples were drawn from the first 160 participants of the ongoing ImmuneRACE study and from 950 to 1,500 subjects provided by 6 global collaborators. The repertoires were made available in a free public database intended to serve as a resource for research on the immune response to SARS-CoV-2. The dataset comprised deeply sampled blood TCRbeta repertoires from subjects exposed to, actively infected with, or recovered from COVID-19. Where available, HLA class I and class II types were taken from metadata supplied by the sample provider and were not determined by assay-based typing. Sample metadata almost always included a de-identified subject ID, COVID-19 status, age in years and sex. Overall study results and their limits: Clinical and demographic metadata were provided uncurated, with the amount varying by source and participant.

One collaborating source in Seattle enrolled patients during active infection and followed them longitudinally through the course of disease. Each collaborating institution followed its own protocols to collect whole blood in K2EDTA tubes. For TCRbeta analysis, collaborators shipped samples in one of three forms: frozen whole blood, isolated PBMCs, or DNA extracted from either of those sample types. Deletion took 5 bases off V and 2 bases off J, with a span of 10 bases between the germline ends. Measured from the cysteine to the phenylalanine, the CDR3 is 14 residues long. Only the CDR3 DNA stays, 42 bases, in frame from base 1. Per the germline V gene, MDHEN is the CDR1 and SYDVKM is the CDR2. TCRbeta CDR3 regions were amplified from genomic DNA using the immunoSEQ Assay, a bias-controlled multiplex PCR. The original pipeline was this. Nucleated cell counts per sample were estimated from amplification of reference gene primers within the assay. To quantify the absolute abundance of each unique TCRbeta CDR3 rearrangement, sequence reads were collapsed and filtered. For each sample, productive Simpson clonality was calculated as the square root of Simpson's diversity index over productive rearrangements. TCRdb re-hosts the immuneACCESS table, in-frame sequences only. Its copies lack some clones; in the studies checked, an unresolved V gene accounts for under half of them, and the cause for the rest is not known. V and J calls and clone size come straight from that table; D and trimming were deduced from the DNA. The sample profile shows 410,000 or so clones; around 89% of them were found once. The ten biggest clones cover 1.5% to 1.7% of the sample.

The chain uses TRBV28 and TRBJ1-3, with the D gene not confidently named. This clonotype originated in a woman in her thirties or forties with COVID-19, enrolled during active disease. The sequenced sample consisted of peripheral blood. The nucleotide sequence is TGTGCCAGCAGTCCACCGGTCCCTGGAAACACCATATATTTT. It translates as CASSPPVPGNTIYF.